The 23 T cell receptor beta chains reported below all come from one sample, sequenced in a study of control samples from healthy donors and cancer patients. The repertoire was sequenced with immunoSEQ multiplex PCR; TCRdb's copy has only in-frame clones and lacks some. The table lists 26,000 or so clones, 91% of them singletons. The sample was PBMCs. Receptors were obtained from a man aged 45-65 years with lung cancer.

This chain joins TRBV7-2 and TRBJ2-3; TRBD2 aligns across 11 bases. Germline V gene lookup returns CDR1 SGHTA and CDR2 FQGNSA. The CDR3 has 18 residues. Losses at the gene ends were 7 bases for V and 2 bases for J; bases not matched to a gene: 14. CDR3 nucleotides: TGTGCCAGCACCCCCGGCAGGCTAGCGGGGGGTCACACAGATACGCAGTATTTT. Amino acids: CASTPGRLAGGHTDTQYF.

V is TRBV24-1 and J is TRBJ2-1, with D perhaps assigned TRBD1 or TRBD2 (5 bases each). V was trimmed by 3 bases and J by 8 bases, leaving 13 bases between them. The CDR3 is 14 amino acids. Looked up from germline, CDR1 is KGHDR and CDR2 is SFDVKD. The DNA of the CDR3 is TGTGCCACCAGTGATGTACCGGGACGGGATGAGCAGTTCTTC. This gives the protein CATSDVPGRDEQFF.

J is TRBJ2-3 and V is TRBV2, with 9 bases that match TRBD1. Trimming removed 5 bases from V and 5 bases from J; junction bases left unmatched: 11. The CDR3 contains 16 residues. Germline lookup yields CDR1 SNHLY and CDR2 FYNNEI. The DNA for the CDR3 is TGTGCCAGCAGTAGAGGGGACAGGGTGTTTGGAGATACGCAGTATTTT. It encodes CASSRGDRVFGDTQYF.

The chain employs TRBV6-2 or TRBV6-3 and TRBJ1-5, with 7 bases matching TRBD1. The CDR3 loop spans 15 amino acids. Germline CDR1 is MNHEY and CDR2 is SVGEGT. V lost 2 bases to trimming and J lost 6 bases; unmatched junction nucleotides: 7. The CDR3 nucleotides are TGTGCCAGCAGTTACCCCGGGGAGGGGGCTCAGCCCCAGCATTTT. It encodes CASSYPGEGAQPQHF.

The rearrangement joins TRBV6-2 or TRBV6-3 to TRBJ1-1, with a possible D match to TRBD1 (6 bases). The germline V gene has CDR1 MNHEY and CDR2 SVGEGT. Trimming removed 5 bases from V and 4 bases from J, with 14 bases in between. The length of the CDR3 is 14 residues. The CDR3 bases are TGTGCCAGCAGTAAAGGGGGATGGGGCACTGAAGCTTTCTTT. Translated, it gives CASSKGGWGTEAFF.

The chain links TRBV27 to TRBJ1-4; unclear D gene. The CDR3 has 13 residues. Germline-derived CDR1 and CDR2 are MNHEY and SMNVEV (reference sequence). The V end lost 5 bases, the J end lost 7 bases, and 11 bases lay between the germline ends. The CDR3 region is CASSPLIPEKLFF. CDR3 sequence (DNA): TGTGCCAGCAGTCCCCTAATTCCTGAAAAACTGTTTTTT.

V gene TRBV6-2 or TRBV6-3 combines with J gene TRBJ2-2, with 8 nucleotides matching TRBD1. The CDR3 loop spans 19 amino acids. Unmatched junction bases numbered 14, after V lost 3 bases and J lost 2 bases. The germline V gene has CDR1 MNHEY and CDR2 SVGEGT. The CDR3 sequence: CASSYPRTRQGFNTGELFF. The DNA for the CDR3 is TGTGCCAGCAGTTATCCAAGAACCAGACAGGGGTTCAACACCGGGGAGCTGTTTTTT.

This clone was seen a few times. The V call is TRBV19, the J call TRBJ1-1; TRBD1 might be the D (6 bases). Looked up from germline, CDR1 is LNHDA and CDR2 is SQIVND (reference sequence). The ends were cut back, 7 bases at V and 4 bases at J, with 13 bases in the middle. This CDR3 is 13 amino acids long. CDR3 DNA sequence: TGTGCCAGTATCGGGGGGGCGAGCACTGAAGCTTTCTTT. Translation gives CASIGGASTEAFF.

The CDR3 region has the DNA TGTGCCAGCAGCCGAGTGGGGGGGGCCTACAATGAGCAGTTCTTC. Its protein is CASSRVGGAYNEQFF. V and J are TRBV7-8 and TRBJ2-1; 7 nucleotides align to TRBD2. V lost 5 bases to trimming and J lost 2 bases; unmatched junction nucleotides: 6. This CDR3 has 15 residues. The V gene's germline CDR1 is SGHVS and CDR2 FQNEAQ.

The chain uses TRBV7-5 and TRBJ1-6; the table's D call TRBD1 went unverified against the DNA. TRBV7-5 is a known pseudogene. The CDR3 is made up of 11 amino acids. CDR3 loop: CARSSRQGLHF. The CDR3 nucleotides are TGTGCCAGAAGCTCTAGACAGGGCCTCCACTTT.

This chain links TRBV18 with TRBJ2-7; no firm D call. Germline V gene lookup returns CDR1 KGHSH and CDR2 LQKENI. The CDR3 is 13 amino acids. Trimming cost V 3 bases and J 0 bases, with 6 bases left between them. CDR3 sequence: CASSPVSSYEQYF. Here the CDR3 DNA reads TGTGCCAGCTCACCGGTCAGCTCCTACGAGCAGTACTTC.

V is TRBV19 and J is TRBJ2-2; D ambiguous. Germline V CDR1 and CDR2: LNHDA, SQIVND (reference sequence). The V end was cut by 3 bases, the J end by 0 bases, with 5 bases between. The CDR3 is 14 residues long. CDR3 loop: CASSMMPNTGELFF. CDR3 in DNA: TGTGCCAGTAGTATGATGCCGAACACCGGGGAGCTGTTTTTT.

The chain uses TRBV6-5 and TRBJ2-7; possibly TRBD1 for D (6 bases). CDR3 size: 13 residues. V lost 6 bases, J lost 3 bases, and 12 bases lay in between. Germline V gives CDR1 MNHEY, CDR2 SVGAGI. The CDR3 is CASRKGGNYEQYF. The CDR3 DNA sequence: TGTGCCAGCAGAAAAGGGGGAAACTACGAGCAGTACTTC.

CDR3 protein: CASSQGQRNEKTPGGFF. The CDR3 region has the DNA TGTGCCAGCAGCCAAGGACAGAGGAACGAGAAGACCCCGGGGGGGTTCTTT. This chain connects TRBV14 to TRBJ1-1; D possibly corresponds to TRBD1 (5 bases). V was pared by 1 base and J by 14 bases, with 29 bases between. Germline V CDR1 and CDR2: SGHDN, FVKESK. This CDR3 region has 17 residues.

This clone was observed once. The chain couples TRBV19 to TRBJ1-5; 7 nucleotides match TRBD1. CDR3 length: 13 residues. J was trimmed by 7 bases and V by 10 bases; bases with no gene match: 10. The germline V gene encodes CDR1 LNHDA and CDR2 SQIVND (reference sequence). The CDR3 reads CATAGGFRQPQHF. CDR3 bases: TGTGCCACCGCAGGGGGGTTTCGGCAGCCCCAGCATTTT.

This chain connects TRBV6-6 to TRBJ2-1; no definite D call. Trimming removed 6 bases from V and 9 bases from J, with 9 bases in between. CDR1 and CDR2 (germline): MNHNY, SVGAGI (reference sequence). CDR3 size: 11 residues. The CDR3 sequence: CASSPSGEQFF. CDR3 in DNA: TGTGCCAGCAGCCCCTCGGGTGAGCAGTTCTTC.

CDR3 residues: CSVQGTDTQYF. The DNA of the CDR3 is TGCAGCGTCCAAGGCACAGATACGCAGTATTTT. The rearrangement links TRBV29-1 to TRBJ2-3; D not certain. This CDR3 comprises 11 residues. Germline CDR1 reads SQVTM; CDR2 reads ANQGSEA. V dropped 6 bases and J dropped 1 base, with 5 bases sitting between them.

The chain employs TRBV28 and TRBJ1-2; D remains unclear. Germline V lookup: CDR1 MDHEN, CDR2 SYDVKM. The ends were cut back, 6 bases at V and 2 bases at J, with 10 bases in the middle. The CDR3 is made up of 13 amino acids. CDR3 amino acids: CASRWVQNYGYTF. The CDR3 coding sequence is TGTGCCAGCAGATGGGTCCAGAACTATGGCTACACCTTC.

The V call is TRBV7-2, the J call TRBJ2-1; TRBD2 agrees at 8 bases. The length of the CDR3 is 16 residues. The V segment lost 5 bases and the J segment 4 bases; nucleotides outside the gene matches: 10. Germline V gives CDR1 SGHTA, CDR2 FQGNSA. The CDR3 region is CASSRKLAALYNEQFF. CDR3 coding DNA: TGTGCCAGCAGCCGCAAACTAGCGGCCCTATACAATGAGCAGTTCTTC.

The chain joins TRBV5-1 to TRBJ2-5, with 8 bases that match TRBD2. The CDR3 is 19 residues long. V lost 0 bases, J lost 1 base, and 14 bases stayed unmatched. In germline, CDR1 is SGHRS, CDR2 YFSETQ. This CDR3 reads CASSLEERGRFVGQETQYF. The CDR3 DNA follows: TGCGCCAGCAGCTTGGAAGAGCGGGGGCGTTTCGTAGGCCAAGAGACCCAGTACTTC.

The CDR3 sequence is CASSLDSANTGELFF. CDR3 nucleotides: TGTGCCAGCAGCTTAGACAGCGCGAACACCGGGGAGCTGTTTTTT. The rearrangement joins TRBV11-3 to TRBJ2-2; D unresolved. Germline assignment: CDR1 SGHNT and CDR2 YENEEA. CDR3 length: 15 residues. Trimming removed 0 bases at V and 0 bases at J, with 5 bases between.

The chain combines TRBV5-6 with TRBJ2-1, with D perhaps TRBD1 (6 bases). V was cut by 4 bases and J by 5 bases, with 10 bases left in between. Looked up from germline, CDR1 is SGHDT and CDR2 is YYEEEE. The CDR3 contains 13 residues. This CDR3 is CASSPDSNNEQFF. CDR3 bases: TGTGCCAGCAGCCCGGACAGTAACAATGAGCAGTTCTTC.

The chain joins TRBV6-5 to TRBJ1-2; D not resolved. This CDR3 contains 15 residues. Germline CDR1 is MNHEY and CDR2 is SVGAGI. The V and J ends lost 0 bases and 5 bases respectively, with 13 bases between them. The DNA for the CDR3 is TGTGCCAGCAGTTACTCAGAGGTGGGAGGGTATGGCTACACCTTC. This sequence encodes CASSYSEVGGYGYTF.